The clone carrying this T cell receptor beta chain was seen just once. Its specificity is not known. The second PCR ran about 7 to 12 cycles with a sample-barcoded 5' primer and J-beta primers. TCRdb re-called the 5' RACE reads through MiXCR, storing one row per CDR3 protein. The sample contains around 1,100,000 distinct CDR3 sequences, more than 30% of which appear only once. This CDR3 region has 14 residues. With 1 base clipped from V and 8 bases from J, the junction kept 4 bases outside the gene matches. Germline lookup yields CDR1 SGHRS and CDR2 YFSETQ. The source of the sample is a study of blood T cells in healthy people across ages. General study points: Total diversity from one million sequenced T cells was likely underestimated.

The TCR comes from a man aged 18 to 30 in good health. Material for sequencing was blood. The chain joins TRBV5-1 to TRBJ2-1; 9 bases line up with TRBD2. The CDR3 DNA follows: TGCGCCAGCAGCTTGCTAGCGGGGACAGATGAGCAGTTCTTC. Translating it yields CASSLLAGTDEQFF.